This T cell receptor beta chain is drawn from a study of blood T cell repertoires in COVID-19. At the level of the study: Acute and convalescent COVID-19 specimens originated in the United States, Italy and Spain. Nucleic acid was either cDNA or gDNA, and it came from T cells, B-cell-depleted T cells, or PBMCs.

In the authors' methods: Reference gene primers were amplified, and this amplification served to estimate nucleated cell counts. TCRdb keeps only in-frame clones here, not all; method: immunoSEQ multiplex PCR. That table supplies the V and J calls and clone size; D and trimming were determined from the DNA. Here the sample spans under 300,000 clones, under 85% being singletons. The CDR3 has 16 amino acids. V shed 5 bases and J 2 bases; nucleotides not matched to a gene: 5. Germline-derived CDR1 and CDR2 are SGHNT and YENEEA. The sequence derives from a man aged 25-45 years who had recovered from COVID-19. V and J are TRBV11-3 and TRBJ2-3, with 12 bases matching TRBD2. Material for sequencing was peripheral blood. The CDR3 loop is CASSLTSGGSTDTQYF. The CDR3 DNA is TGTGCCAGCAGCCTCACTAGCGGGGGGTCCACAGATACGCAGTATTTT.